This entry lists 32 T cell receptor beta chains sequenced from one sample in a study of vaccination effects on CD4 cells after COVID-19. The table came from immunoSEQ multiplex PCR; TCRdb's copy has only in-frame clones and leaves some out. The data show about 58,000 clones, with approximately 80% seen just once and approximately 2.8% held by the top ten. These TCRs' antigens remain unknown. Researchers isolated CD4+ T cells once 9 to 11 days of culture had elapsed. Sample: CD4+ T cells from PBMCs cultured without peptide, taken before COVID-19 vaccination. The source of these receptors is a human donor who received a COVID-19 vaccine.

This clone was observed a handful of times. The chain is built from TRBV10-3 and TRBJ1-2; a weak D match, TRBD1 (5 bases). V lost 2 bases and J lost 4, with 11 bases in between. Germline assignment: CDR1 ENHRY and CDR2 SYGVKD. The CDR3 loop spans 14 amino acids. The CDR3 loop is CAISEAGLSYGYTF. Written as DNA, the CDR3 is TGTGCCATCAGTGAGGCGGGACTGTCCTATGGCTACACCTTC.

The chain is built from TRBV11-2 and TRBJ2-4; D gene ambiguous. From germline, CDR1 is SGHAT and CDR2 FQNNGV. Trimming removed 2 bases at V and 9 bases at J, with 11 bases between. This CDR3 has 13 amino acids. This CDR3 reads CASSLSALLIQYF. Written as DNA, the CDR3 is TGTGCCAGCAGCTTATCGGCTCTTCTCATTCAGTACTTC.

The count of this clone is one. J is TRBJ1-6 and V is TRBV28; TRBD1 might be the D (6 bases). The germline V gene encodes CDR1 MDHEN and CDR2 SYDVKM. The CDR3 is 16 amino acids. V lost 0 bases to trimming and J lost 10 bases, with 16 bases between them. The CDR3 bases are TGTGCCAGCAGTTTATGGGGGGACACGGTCCGGTCACCCCTCCACTTT. Translating it yields CASSLWGDTVRSPLHF. The full variable domain, its missing parts supplied by reference TRBV28 and TRBJ1-6, is DVKVTQSSRYLVKRTGEKVFLECVQDMDHENMFWYRQDPGLGLRLIYFSYDVKMKEKGDIPEGYSVSREKKERFSLILESASTNQTSMYLCASSLWGDTVRSPLHFGNGTRLTVT.

The rearrangement uses TRBV6-4 and TRBJ1-1; the D gene is possibly TRBD1 (5 bases). This CDR3 contains 20 residues. CDR1 and CDR2 from the germline V gene are MRHNA and SNTAGT. The ends were cut back, 4 bases at V and 3 bases at J, with 30 bases in the middle. This chain's CDR3 is CASSGNPRGRAPYAYTEAFF. The CDR3 nucleotides are TGTGCCAGCAGTGGAAACCCCCGCGGCAGGGCACCTTATGCTTACACTGAAGCTTTCTTT.

The chain employs TRBV6-5 and TRBJ2-3, with TRBD2 matching over 16 bases. Trimming cost V 4 bases and J 14 bases; bases outside gene matches: 3. Germline CDR1 MNHEY, CDR2 SVGAGI. The CDR3 has 13 amino acids. DNA of the CDR3: TGTGCCAGCAGTTCGGGACTAGCGGGGGGGGCGTATTTT. Translated: CASSSGLAGGAYF.

This chain joins TRBV11-3 and TRBJ2-3; 10 bases line up with TRBD1. V lost 3 bases and J lost 7; bases outside the gene matches: 7. The CDR3 spans 15 residues. In germline, CDR1 is SGHNT, CDR2 YENEEA. The CDR3 DNA reads TGTGCCAGCAGCTTCCGGGGGACAGGGGCCTATACGCAGTATTTT. It yields the protein CASSFRGTGAYTQYF.

The rearrangement links TRBV5-8 to TRBJ2-7; D perhaps matches TRBD2 (6 bases). Between the trimmed V and J ends, which lost 2 bases and 4 bases, there was a span of 16 bases. This CDR3 is built from 15 residues. Germline assignment: CDR1 SGHTS and CDR2 YDEGEE. CDR3 in DNA: TGTGCCAGCAGCTTCGGGACTCTCAATATGTACGAGCAGTACGTC. As protein: CASSFGTLNMYEQYV.

The CDR3 sequence: CASTLTSGGTPAQYF. The CDR3 DNA follows: TGTGCCAGCACCCTGACTAGCGGGGGGACACCGGCGCAGTATTTT. J is TRBJ2-3 and V is TRBV11-2; 13 bases fit TRBD2. This CDR3 is 15 amino acids long. The V segment lost 7 bases and the J segment 10 bases; nucleotides outside the gene matches: 11. The germline CDR1 and CDR2 sequences are SGHAT and FQNNGV.

The J gene is TRBJ1-4, the V gene TRBV6-6, with 10 bases lining up with TRBD1. Germline V gene data show CDR1 as MNHNY and CDR2 as SVGAGI (reference sequence). CDR3 length: 16 amino acids. V was pared by 2 bases and J by 8 bases, with 8 bases of the junction left unmatched. CDR3 loop: CASSYRRTGGREKLFF. CDR3 in DNA: TGTGCCAGCAGTTACAGGCGGACAGGGGGACGAGAAAAACTGTTTTTT.

V usage is TRBV20-1 and J usage is TRBJ2-4; no clear D. The CDR3 sequence is 13 residues long. V gave up 3 bases and J gave up 6 bases, with 12 bases separating them. CDR1 is DFQATT and CDR2 is SNEGSKA in the germline V gene (reference sequence). CDR3: CSASETPGNIQYF. The CDR3 DNA follows: TGCAGTGCTAGTGAGACCCCAGGAAACATTCAGTACTTC.

This sequence joins TRBV5-6 and TRBJ1-2, with D unresolved. This CDR3 has 12 amino acids. Germline V gene sequence: CDR1 SGHDT, CDR2 YYEEEE. Trimming stripped 3 bases from V and 8 bases from J, with 11 bases between. The CDR3 region has the DNA TGTGCCAGCAGCTCTAGGACGGGCGGCTACACCTTC. Residues: CASSSRTGGYTF.

The chain links TRBV6-5 to TRBJ1-1; D unresolved. Germline assignment: CDR1 MNHEY and CDR2 SVGAGI. The germline V and J ends were trimmed by 2 bases and 2 bases, with 15 bases remaining between them. This CDR3 spans 16 amino acids. As DNA, the CDR3 is TGTGCCAGCAGTTACATGACGGCAGCCCCAAACACTGAAGCTTTCTTT. Amino acids: CASSYMTAAPNTEAFF.

The chain joins TRBV2 to TRBJ1-5, with 7 bases fitting TRBD1. The ends lost 6 bases at V and 4 bases at J; junction bases unmatched: 9. The CDR3 contains 15 residues. The V gene's germline CDR1 is SNHLY and CDR2 FYNNEI. CDR3 nucleotides: TGTGCCAGCAGACCAGACAGGGTGAGAAATCAGCCCCAGCATTTT. This sequence encodes CASRPDRVRNQPQHF.

The chain links TRBV30 to TRBJ2-1, with D uncertain. Germline V lookup: CDR1 GTSNPN, CDR2 SVGIG (reference sequence). V was cut by 2 bases and J by 9 bases, with 14 bases left in between. The CDR3 spans 13 residues. CDR3 residues: CAWSTQTGSEQFF. The CDR3 bases are TGTGCCTGGAGTACACAAACCGGCTCTGAGCAGTTCTTC.

This clone was detected only a few times. The chain is built from TRBV18 and TRBJ2-3; 8 bases are a match to TRBD2. Germline V gene sequence: CDR1 KGHSH, CDR2 LQKENI. V lost 4 bases to trimming and J lost 2 bases; unmatched junction nucleotides: 2. The CDR3 has 14 residues. The CDR3 nucleotides are TGTGCCAGCTCACAGCGGGGGTACACAGATACGCAGTATTTT. Protein: CASSQRGYTDTQYF.

The gene calls are TRBV27 and TRBJ2-7; D tentatively reads TRBD1 or TRBD2 (5 bases each). Between the trimmed V and J ends, which lost 8 bases and 4 bases, there was a span of 24 bases. From germline, CDR1 is MNHEY and CDR2 SMNVEV (reference sequence). The CDR3 spans 16 residues. The CDR3 loop is CASPPLAGNRTYEQYV. CDR3 nucleotides: TGTGCCAGCCCGCCCCTAGCAGGGAACAGAACGTACGAGCAGTACGTC.

The chain joins TRBV11-2 to TRBJ2-7; the match to TRBD2 covers 8 bases. J was trimmed by 0 bases and V by 2 bases; bases with no gene match: 9. Per germline, CDR1 SGHAT and CDR2 FQNNGV. The CDR3 has 17 amino acids. The chain's CDR3 is CASSLPTAGELSYEQYV. The CDR3 region has the DNA TGTGCCAGCAGCTTACCTACAGCGGGGGAACTCTCCTACGAGCAGTACGTC.

This clone was recorded only once. In DNA form, the CDR3 reads TGTGCCAGCACCACGCAGGGGGCGTCAAACAATGAGCAGTTCTTC. It yields the protein CASTTQGASNNEQFF. V and J are TRBV2 and TRBJ2-1, with 8 bases fitting TRBD1. The length of the CDR3 is 15 residues. Germline V gene lookup returns CDR1 SNHLY and CDR2 FYNNEI. V lost 7 bases, J lost 5 bases, and 10 bases stayed unmatched.

For the CDR3, the DNA is TGTGCCAGCAGTCTGCGAGGGCCTCCTAACGAGCAGTACGTC. It specifies CASSLRGPPNEQYV. The rearrangement uses TRBV2 and TRBJ2-7, with D maybe TRBD2 (5 bases). There are 14 residues in the CDR3. The germline V and J ends were trimmed by 5 bases and 5 bases, with 16 bases remaining between them. Germline V gene sequence: CDR1 SNHLY, CDR2 FYNNEI.

This clone was found many times. The chain combines TRBV2 with TRBJ2-1; no reliable D call. Trimming shortened V by 5 bases and J by 9 bases, and 8 bases separated the two germline ends. Germline V gene sequence: CDR1 SNHLY, CDR2 FYNNEI. The CDR3 length is 11 residues. The CDR3 DNA reads as TGTGCCAGCAGTACAAGCTTTGAGCAGTTCTTC. It translates to CASSTSFEQFF.

CDR3 coding DNA: TGTGCCAGCAGCAGGAAGGGCGGGCGGGGAGTCGGAAACATTCAGTACTTC. It encodes CASSRKGGRGVGNIQYF. This rearrangement joins TRBV7-2 to TRBJ2-4; a weak D match, TRBD2 (6 bases). The CDR3 runs 17 residues. CDR1 is SGHTA and CDR2 is FQGNSA in the germline V gene. Trimming left V 5 bases short and J 6 bases short, with 23 bases between.

The chain recombines TRBV24-1 with TRBJ2-1, with TRBD1 identical over 8 bases. CDR3 length: 13 amino acids. V shed 7 bases and J 9 bases; nucleotides not matched to a gene: 7. Germline-derived CDR1 and CDR2 are KGHDR and SFDVKD. The CDR3: CATRRDRYGEQFF. Written as DNA, the CDR3 is TGTGCCACCAGGCGGGACAGGTATGGTGAGCAGTTCTTC.

This chain connects TRBV24-1 to TRBJ1-2; D unclear. V was pared by 3 bases and J by 5 bases, with 15 bases between. This CDR3 contains 15 residues. The germline V gene encodes CDR1 KGHDR and CDR2 SFDVKD. CDR3 loop: CATSDGGMRGYGYTF. CDR3 nucleotides: TGTGCCACCAGTGATGGCGGGATGCGGGGTTATGGCTACACCTTC.

The chain uses TRBV19 and TRBJ1-1; D might be TRBD1 (6 bases). With 5 bases removed from V and 3 bases from J, the gap between germline ends came to 16 bases. The CDR3 loop spans 15 amino acids. Germline assignment: CDR1 LNHDA and CDR2 SQIVND (reference sequence). CDR3 coding DNA: TGTGCCAGTAGTTTCATAAGGGGGGGTCACACTGAAGCTTTCTTT. It translates to CASSFIRGGHTEAFF.

For this clone: One end of the junction is discordant with germline, which a read error may explain. The genes are TRBV7-3 and TRBJ2-3; D gene ambiguous. This CDR3 has 8 residues. CDR1 is SGHTA, CDR2 FQGTGA, per germline. CDR3 region: CASPPGTF. The CDR3 region has the DNA TGTGCCAGCCCCCCGGGTACGTTT.

The chain couples TRBV5-1 to TRBJ2-5; 13 positions match TRBD2. The CDR3 sequence is 16 residues long. Germline CDR1 and CDR2: SGHRS and YFSETQ. The J segment lost 4 bases and the V segment lost 4 bases, leaving 7 bases of the junction unmatched. The CDR3 DNA follows: TGCGCCAGCAGCCAAACTAGCGGGGGGGCGAGAGAGACCCAGTACTTC. Translating gives CASSQTSGGARETQYF.

This chain joins TRBV3-1 (or the pseudogene TRBV3-2) and TRBJ1-6; no clear D. The germline CDR1 and CDR2 sequences are LGHDT and YNNKEL (reference sequence). Trimming took 1 base from V and 5 from J, leaving 6 bases between them. The CDR3 consists of 14 residues. CDR3 sequence reads: CASSQVNNNSPLHF. CDR3 bases: TGTGCCAGCAGCCAAGTCAACAATAATTCACCCCTCCACTTT.

The chain is built from TRBV2 and TRBJ2-5; D possibly corresponds to TRBD2 (5 bases). This CDR3 comprises 11 residues. V lost 6 bases to trimming and J lost 13 bases, with 15 bases between them. CDR1 and CDR2 from the germline V gene are SNHLY and FYNNEI. CDR3 DNA: TGTGCCAGCAGAGGAGAGGGTCGAGGGTACTTC. Amino acids: CASRGEGRGYF.

The chain joins TRBV9 to TRBJ1-1; D uncertain. Trimming pared 1 base from V and 4 bases from J, leaving 8 bases between. Per germline, CDR1 SGDLS and CDR2 YYNGEE. This CDR3 region has 13 residues. The CDR3 sequence is CASSVKSGTEAFF. In DNA form, the CDR3 reads TGTGCCAGCAGCGTAAAGAGCGGCACTGAAGCTTTCTTT.

The chain has TRBV3-1 (or the pseudogene TRBV3-2) and TRBJ1-5; D unresolved. CDR1 and CDR2 from the germline V gene are LGHDT and YNNKEL (reference sequence). Trimming shortened V by 5 bases and J by 5 bases, and 7 bases separated the two germline ends. There are 12 residues in the CDR3. The CDR3 region has the DNA TGTGCCAGCAGCGACGGGGATCAGCCCCAGCATTTT. As protein: CASSDGDQPQHF.

This clone has just one count. The chain uses TRBV19 and TRBJ2-5; D call uncertain. V was trimmed by 8 bases and J by 1 base, leaving 17 bases between them. Germline-derived CDR1 and CDR2 are LNHDA and SQIVND (reference sequence). CDR3 length: 15 residues. The CDR3 bases are TGTGCCAGTTCATCCCAGCCCACACCCCAAGAGACCCAGTACTTC. It yields the protein CASSSQPTPQETQYF.

This chain connects TRBV7-2 to TRBJ2-3, with a tentative D call TRBD2 (6 bases). From germline, CDR1 is SGHTA and CDR2 FQGNSA. With 3 bases removed from V and 2 bases from J, the gap between germline ends came to 12 bases. The length of the CDR3 is 15 residues. CDR3 in amino acids: CASSFTGTSTDTQYF. Here the CDR3 DNA reads TGTGCCAGCAGCTTTACGGGGACTTCCACAGATACGCAGTATTTT.